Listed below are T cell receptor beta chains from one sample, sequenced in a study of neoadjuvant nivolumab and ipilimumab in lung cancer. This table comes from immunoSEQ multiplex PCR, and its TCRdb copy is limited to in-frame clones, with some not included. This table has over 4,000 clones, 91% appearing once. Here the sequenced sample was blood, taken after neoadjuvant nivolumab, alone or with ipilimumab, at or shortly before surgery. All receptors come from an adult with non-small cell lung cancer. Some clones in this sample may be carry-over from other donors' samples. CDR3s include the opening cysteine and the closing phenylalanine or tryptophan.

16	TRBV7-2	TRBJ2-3	CASSLAASSQTDTQYF
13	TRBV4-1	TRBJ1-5	CASSQDRRQPQHF
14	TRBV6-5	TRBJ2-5	CASRRWRLGETQYF
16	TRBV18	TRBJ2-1	CASSRRSSRGHNEQFF
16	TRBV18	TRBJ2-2	CASSPPHSANTGELFF
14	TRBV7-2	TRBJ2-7	CASSLEGTSYEQYF
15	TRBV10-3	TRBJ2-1	CAISGDLVGYNEQFF
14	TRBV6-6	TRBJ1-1	CASSYSKGNTEAFF
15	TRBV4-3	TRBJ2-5	CASSQDLRVRETQYF
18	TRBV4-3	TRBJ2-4	CASSQGLAVGGAKNIQYF
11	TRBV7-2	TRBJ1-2	CASSFNYGYTF
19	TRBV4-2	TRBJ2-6	CASSQARQGWISGANVLTF
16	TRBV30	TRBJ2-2	CAFFYWSGRLAGELFF
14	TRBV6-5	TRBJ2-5	CASSPSSGRETQYF
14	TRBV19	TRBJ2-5	CASRRPGPRETQYF
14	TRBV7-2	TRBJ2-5	CASSLGTFQETQYF
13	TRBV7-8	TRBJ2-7	CASSVIRGIEQYF
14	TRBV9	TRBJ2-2	CASSRGANTGELFF
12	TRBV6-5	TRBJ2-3	CASSYRGDTQYF
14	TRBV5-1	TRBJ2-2	CASSLDREIGELFF
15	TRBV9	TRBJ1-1	CASSVEARGVAEAFF
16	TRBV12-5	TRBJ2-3	CASGPGLPASTDTQYF
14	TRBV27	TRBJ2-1	CASSFTPEGNEQFF
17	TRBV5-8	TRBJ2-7	CASSLARRQGGNYEQYF
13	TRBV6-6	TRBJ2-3	CASSAGQGNTQYF
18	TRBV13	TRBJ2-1	CASSLGSRGALTYNEQFF
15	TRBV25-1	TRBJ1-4	CASRAASSTNEKLFF
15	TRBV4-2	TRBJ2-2	CASSDPGLADGELFF
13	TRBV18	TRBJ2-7	CASSPPGSSEQYF
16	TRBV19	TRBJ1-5	CASSLDGHLSNQPQHF
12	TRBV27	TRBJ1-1	CASSNLRTEAFF
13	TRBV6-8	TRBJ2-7	CASSYGGINEQYF
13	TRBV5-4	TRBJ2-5	CASSLGLGETQYF
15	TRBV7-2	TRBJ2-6	CASSRGSSGANVLTF
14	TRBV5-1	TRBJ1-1	CASSTGQGFTEAFF
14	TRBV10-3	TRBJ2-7	CAIKGRLAGHEQYF
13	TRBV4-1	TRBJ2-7	CASEGQGASEQYF
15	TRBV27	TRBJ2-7	CASSLLAGFSYEQYF
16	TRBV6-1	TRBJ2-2	CASSVLAGESTGELFF
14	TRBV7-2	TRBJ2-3	CASSPQGSGDTQYF
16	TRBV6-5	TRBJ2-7	CASSYSRDVRGSEQYF